The present entry profiles one T cell receptor (beta chain) with its context. Its specificity is unknown. This entry is derived from a study of T cell responses to AZD1222 COVID-19 vaccine. Using immunoSEQ multiplex PCR, the repertoire was profiled, and TCRdb retains in-frame clones only, with some absent. The sample lists 95,000 to 110,000 clones; about nine tenths were seen once. Regarding the study as a whole: Across the whole spike, CD4 TCRs peaked at regions 160-218 and 743-854. Per reports, nearly half of all spike-specific TCRs target regions that are unmutated in variants. Baseline seropositives among AZD1222 recipients totaled only five to seven.

There are 16 residues in the CDR3. V was pared by 2 bases and J by 3 bases, with 16 bases between. Germline CDR1 and CDR2: MNHEY and SVGEGT. The sequence derives from an adult in good health. This chain connects TRBV6-2 or TRBV6-3 to TRBJ2-5; D is possibly TRBD1 (6 bases). The sample in question was peripheral blood, obtained on day 0 of AZD1222 vaccination. The CDR3 DNA follows: TGTGCCAGCAGTTACCCGTTAAAACAGGGTAAAGAGACCCAGTACTTC. Amino acids: CASSYPLKQGKETQYF.